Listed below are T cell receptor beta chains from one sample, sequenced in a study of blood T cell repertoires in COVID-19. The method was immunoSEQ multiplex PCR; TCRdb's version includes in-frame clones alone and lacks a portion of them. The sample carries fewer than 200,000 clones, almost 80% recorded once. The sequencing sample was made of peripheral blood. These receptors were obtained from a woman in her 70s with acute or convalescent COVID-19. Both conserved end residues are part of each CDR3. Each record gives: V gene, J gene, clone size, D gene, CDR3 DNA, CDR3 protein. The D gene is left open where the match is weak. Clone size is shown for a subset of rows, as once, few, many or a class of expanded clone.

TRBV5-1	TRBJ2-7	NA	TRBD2	TGCGCCAGCAAACCTCTAGCGGGAAGCTCCTACGAGCAGTACTTC	CASKPLAGSSYEQYF
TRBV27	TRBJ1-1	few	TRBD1	TGTGCCAGCAGATTTAGGACAGGGGGAGAAGCTTTCTTT	CASRFRTGGEAFF
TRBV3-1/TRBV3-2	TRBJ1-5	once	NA	TGTGCCAGCGGAACAGTTAGCAATCAGCCCCAGCATTTT	CASGTVSNQPQHF
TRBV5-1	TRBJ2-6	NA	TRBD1	TGCGCCAGCAGCCCTCTAAGACAGGGAAGTCTGGGGGCCAACGTCCTGACTTTC	CASSPLRQGSLGANVLTF
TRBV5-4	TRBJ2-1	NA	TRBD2	TGTGCCAGCAGCCCGACTAGCGGGAGTCCGAATGAGCAGTTCTTC	CASSPTSGSPNEQFF
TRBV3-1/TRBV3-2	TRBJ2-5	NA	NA	TGTGCCAGCAGATGGAACGGGGGTCAAGAGACCCAGTACTTC	CASRWNGGQETQYF
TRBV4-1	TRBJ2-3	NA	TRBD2	TGCGCCAGCAGCCAGACGGGACTAGCGGAAACAGATACGCAGTATTTT	CASSQTGLAETDTQYF
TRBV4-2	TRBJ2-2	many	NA	TGTGCCAGCTTAAATATGGAGGGGCTGCACACCGGGGAGCTGTTTTTT	CASLNMEGLHTGELFF
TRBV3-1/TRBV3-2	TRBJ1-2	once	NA	TGTGCCAGCAGCCAACAGGGATCCAACTATGGCTACACCTTC	CASSQQGSNYGYTF
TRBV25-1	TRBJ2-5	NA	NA	TGTGCCAGCAGTGAATTCGTAGCGGAACAAGAGACCCAGTACTTC	CASSEFVAEQETQYF
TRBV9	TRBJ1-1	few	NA	TGTGCCAGCAGCGTAGCTCCGGGGGGGAACACTGAAGCTTTCTTT	CASSVAPGGNTEAFF
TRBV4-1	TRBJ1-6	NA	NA	TGCGCCAGCAGCCAAGTAAGACAGGAGAATTCACCCCTCCACTTT	CASSQVRQENSPLHF
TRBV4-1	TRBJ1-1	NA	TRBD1	TGCGCCAGCAGCCAAGTCGGGACAGGGAACACTGAAGCTTTCTTT	CASSQVGTGNTEAFF
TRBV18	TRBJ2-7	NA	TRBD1	TGTGCCAGCTCACCAGGAGGGACAGGACTCTACGAGCAGTACTTC	CASSPGGTGLYEQYF
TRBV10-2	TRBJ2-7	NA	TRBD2	TGCGCCAGCAGTGAAGCGGGACCCCCCCTCGAGCAGTACTTC	CASSEAGPPLEQYF
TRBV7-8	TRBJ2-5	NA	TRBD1	TGTGCCAGCAGTCGACAGGGGGTAGAGACCCAGTACTTC	CASSRQGVETQYF
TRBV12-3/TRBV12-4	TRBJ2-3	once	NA	TGTGCCAGCAGTTTTATCACAGATACGCAGTATTTT	CASSFITDTQYF
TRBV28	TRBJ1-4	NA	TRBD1	TGTGCCACCGGGGCCCAGGGGGAAGGGGGTGAAAAACTGTTTTTT	CATGAQGEGGEKLFF
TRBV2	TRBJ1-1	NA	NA	TGTGCCAGCAGTGGACAAATGAACACTGAAGCTTTCTTT	CASSGQMNTEAFF
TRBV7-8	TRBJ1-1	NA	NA	TGTGCCAGCAGCTTAGCTATGAACACTGAAGCTTTCTTT	CASSLAMNTEAFF
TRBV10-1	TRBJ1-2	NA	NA	TGCGCCAGCAGTGAACAGGAACACTATGGCTACACCTTC	CASSEQEHYGYTF
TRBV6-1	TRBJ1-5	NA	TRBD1	TGTGCCAGCAGTGAAGCGGGGGGCACAGGGGCCCAGCCCCAGCATTTT	CASSEAGGTGAQPQHF
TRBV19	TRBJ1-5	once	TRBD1	TGTGCCAGTAGTACCGGGACAGGGGGGATAGGACCCCAGCATTTT	CASSTGTGGIGPQHF
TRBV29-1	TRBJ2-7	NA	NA	TGCAGCGCCCAGGAGGGGGCGAAGGGCGAGCAGTACTTC	CSAQEGAKGEQYF
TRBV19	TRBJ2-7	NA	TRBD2	TGTGCCAGTAGTAGAGGGACTAGCGGGAGAGAGAAGCAGTACTTC	CASSRGTSGREKQYF
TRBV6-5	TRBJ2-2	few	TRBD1	TGTGCCAGCAGTTCAGGGGGCTCGACCGGGGAGCTGTTTTTT	CASSSGGSTGELFF
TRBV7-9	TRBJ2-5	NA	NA	TGTGCCAGCAGCTTCGTAGATGAAGAGACCCAGTACTTC	CASSFVDEETQYF
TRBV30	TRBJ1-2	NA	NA	TGTGCCTGGAGTGTTGGGGGGGACGACTATGGCTACACCTTC	CAWSVGGDDYGYTF
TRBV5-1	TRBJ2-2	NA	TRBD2	TGCGCCAGCAGCTTGGATCCCGCGGGAGTACCTGGCGGGGAGCTGTTTTTT	CASSLDPAGVPGGELFF